This T cell receptor beta chain was profiled in a study of T-cell memory formation after mild COVID-19. Study-wide results and caveats: Largely, contracting CD4+ clones fell within CM and EM, and contracting CD8+ clones within EMRA. Some SARS-CoV-2-responding clones were already detected in memory before infection.

This clonotype occurred many times. Its specificity is unknown. The CDR3 is made up of 14 amino acids. V shed 5 bases and J 4 bases; nucleotides not matched to a gene: 5. Constant-segment primers served in 5'RACE that generated TCR alpha and TCR beta cDNA libraries bearing sample barcodes and UMIs. TCRdb analysed the 5' RACE reads with MiXCR anew, one entry per CDR3 protein. Counted here are some 82,000 distinct CDR3 sequences, 9.5% to 15% occurring once; the ten biggest clones make up 41%. This chain connects TRBV12-3 or TRBV12-4 to TRBJ2-3; the match to TRBD2 covers 8 bases. Sequenced material: PBMCs or a T cell subset sorted from them (not recorded which). The sequence derives from a young man who had mild COVID-19 (a few samples of this study predate the infection). Cell type and time point are not known. CDR3 in DNA: TGTGCCAGCAGTCCGGGAGGGAGCGCAGATACGCAGTATTTT. Amino acids: CASSPGGSADTQYF.